This T cell receptor beta chain was documented in a study of long-term antiretroviral therapy in people with HIV. Germline V gene lookup returns CDR1 SEHNR and CDR2 FQNEAQ (reference sequence). Trimming took 7 bases from V and 3 from J, leaving 16 bases between them. The CDR3 is 14 amino acids. It was version v3.0 of the immunoSEQ assay that was run at survey level. The repertoire was sequenced with immunoSEQ multiplex PCR; TCRdb's copy has only in-frame clones and lacks some. Altogether 25,000 to 35,000 clones are present, more than 75% being singletons, with the ten largest covering roughly 1%. On this clone itself: What it recognizes is unknown.

Regarding the study as a whole: Information on adherence, resistance and therapy changes was unavailable. Dating from 2004 to 2017, the blood was possibly obtained under older ART regimens. The study found narrower CDR3 length ranges in HIV repertoires than in controls. Pre-ART clonal expansions dominated every time point's repertoire.

The chain links TRBV7-9 to TRBJ2-7; TRBD1 might be the D (6 bases). The sequencing here drew on unsorted PBMCs, taken 2 years after starting antiretroviral therapy. The sequence was collected from a man in his fifties or sixties with HIV. CDR3 region: CASTLPGTRYEQYF. CDR3 coding DNA: TGTGCCAGCACCCTACCCGGGACACGCTACGAGCAGTACTTC.